The 29 T cell receptor beta chains presented below share a single source sample, sequenced in a study of blood T cell repertoires in COVID-19. Here immunoSEQ multiplex PCR was the method, and the copy in TCRdb shows in-frame clones only, minus some. The data show some 330,000 clones, over 80% seen once. Sequences were obtained from PBMCs or T cells enriched from blood (not recorded which). The receptors were gathered from a woman between 45 and 65 years old who had recovered from COVID-19.

The DNA for the CDR3 is TGTGCCAGCAGCCATCAAACCGGGACTAGTAGAGATACGCAGTATTTT. It is translated as CASSHQTGTSRDTQYF. The chain couples TRBV3-1 (or the pseudogene TRBV3-2) to TRBJ2-3; 8 nucleotides line up with TRBD2. The ends lost 3 bases at V and 5 bases at J; junction bases unmatched: 10. The germline gives CDR1 LGHDT, CDR2 YNNKEL (reference sequence). CDR3 length equals 16 residues.

The chain has TRBV7-9 and TRBJ2-5; 7 positions agree with TRBD2. This CDR3 region has 15 residues. Unmatched junction bases numbered 8, after V lost 3 bases and J lost 4 bases. The germline V gene has CDR1 SEHNR and CDR2 FQNEAQ (reference sequence). The CDR3 sequence is CASSLVGGPAETQYF. CDR3 coding DNA: TGTGCCAGCAGCTTGGTGGGAGGGCCCGCAGAGACCCAGTACTTC.

The chain is built from TRBV3-1 (or the pseudogene TRBV3-2) and TRBJ2-5; 8 bases are a match to TRBD2. The V gene end was trimmed by 1 base and the J gene end by 4 bases; junction bases not matched to a gene: 11. CDR3 size: 17 residues. The germline V gene has CDR1 LGHDT and CDR2 YNNKEL (reference sequence). The CDR3 protein is CASSQVRAGVSRETQYF. Here the CDR3 DNA reads TGTGCCAGCAGCCAAGTAAGAGCGGGAGTATCTCGAGAGACCCAGTACTTC.

The V call is TRBV4-3, the J call TRBJ1-6, with D uncertain. With 6 bases removed from V and 0 bases from J, the gap between germline ends came to 9 bases. The germline gives CDR1 LGHNA, CDR2 YSLEER. CDR3 length equals 15 residues. The CDR3 sequence: CASSEHLSYNSPLHF. The CDR3 DNA reads TGCGCCAGCAGTGAACACCTCTCCTATAATTCACCCCTCCACTTT.

The V call is TRBV5-1, the J call TRBJ1-1; 9 bases agree with TRBD1. Trimming at V came to 1 base and at J to 4 bases, leaving 8 bases not matched to a gene. The CDR3 runs 16 residues. CDR1 and CDR2 (germline): SGHRS, YFSETQ. CDR3: CASSLIDRGVGTEAFF. Written as DNA, the CDR3 is TGCGCCAGCAGCTTGATTGACAGGGGGGTCGGCACTGAAGCTTTCTTT.

This clone was counted once. The CDR3 DNA reads TGCAGCGCCTCGGACAGGAGCTCTGGAAACACCATATATTTT. This translates into CSASDRSSGNTIYF. The chain links TRBV29-1 to TRBJ1-3, with TRBD1 matching 7 bases. The CDR3 length is 14 residues. With 7 bases clipped from V and 0 bases from J, the junction kept 6 bases outside the gene matches. Germline V gene data show CDR1 as SQVTM and CDR2 as ANQGSEA.

This clone came up a few times. This chain uses TRBV30 with TRBJ1-3; D possibly corresponds to TRBD1 (5 bases). The germline V gene has CDR1 GTSNPN and CDR2 SVGIG (reference sequence). V shed 1 base and J shed 4 bases, with 11 bases lying between them. The CDR3 contains 14 residues. This chain's CDR3 is CAWSAGVGGNTIYF. The CDR3 bases are TGTGCCTGGAGTGCGGGGGTTGGAGGAAACACCATATATTTT.

This rearrangement joins TRBV27 to TRBJ1-1; 7 bases map to TRBD1. The germline V gene encodes CDR1 MNHEY and CDR2 SMNVEV (reference sequence). Trimming removed 4 bases from V and 10 bases from J; junction bases left unmatched: 15. The CDR3 is made up of 15 amino acids. The CDR3 spells CASSSTAWDRQAAFF. The CDR3 DNA reads TGTGCCAGCAGTTCCACCGCCTGGGACAGACAAGCAGCTTTCTTT.

The chain carries TRBV3-1 (or the pseudogene TRBV3-2) and TRBJ2-5, with 12 nucleotides matching TRBD2. The V gene end was trimmed by 4 bases and the J gene end by 4 bases; junction bases not matched to a gene: 7. Germline CDR1 reads LGHDT; CDR2 reads YNNKEL (reference sequence). CDR3 length: 16 residues. The CDR3 bases are TGTGCCAGCAGCCCAGGACTAGCGGGATTAGGAGAGACCCAGTACTTC. Its translation: CASSPGLAGLGETQYF.

The chain carries TRBV27 and TRBJ1-4, with 8 bases lining up with TRBD1. The CDR3 loop spans 13 amino acids. Trimming cost V 4 bases and J 8 bases; bases outside gene matches: 3. Per the germline V gene, CDR1 is MNHEY and CDR2 is SMNVEV (reference sequence). DNA of the CDR3: TGTGCCAGCAGTTCCGGGACAGGCGAAAAACTGTTTTTT. Translating it yields CASSSGTGEKLFF. Full variable domain (outside the CDR3, taken from reference TRBV27 and TRBJ1-4): EAQVTQNPRYLITVTGKKLTVTCSQNMNHEYMSWYRQDPGLGLRQIYYSMNVEVTDKGDVPEGYKVSRKEKRNFPLILESPSPNQTSLYFCASSSGTGEKLFFGSGTQLSVL.

This clone was counted between two and nine times. The chain uses TRBV6-5 and TRBJ1-5, with D perhaps matching TRBD1 (5 bases). The CDR3 has 13 amino acids. Germline CDR1 and CDR2: MNHEY and SVGAGI. Trimming cost V 7 bases and J 5 bases, with 12 bases left between them. CDR3 protein: CASNRGGDQPQHF. CDR3 nucleotides: TGTGCCAGCAACCGTGGGGGGGATCAGCCCCAGCATTTT.

In its sample, this clone was seen a few times. The genes are TRBV5-4 and TRBJ1-2; TRBD1 is a possible D gene (5 bases). This CDR3 is built from 13 residues. V dropped 6 bases and J dropped 6 bases, with 15 bases sitting between them. Germline loops: CDR1 SGHNT, CDR2 YYREEE (reference sequence). The CDR3 DNA is TGTGCCAGCAACGTGGCAGGGTTTGATGGCTACACCTTC. This gives the protein CASNVAGFDGYTF.

The chain uses TRBV5-1 and TRBJ1-2; D may be TRBD1 (5 bases). Trimming left V 0 bases short and J 8 bases short, with 20 bases between. The CDR3 loop spans 16 amino acids. CDR1 and CDR2 from the germline V gene are SGHRS and YFSETQ. CDR3 amino acids: CASSLGGGAAVEGYTF. The CDR3 DNA reads as TGCGCCAGCAGCTTGGGAGGCGGGGCCGCCGTCGAGGGCTACACCTTC.

This chain uses TRBV5-6 with TRBJ2-7, with no clear D. V was clipped by 2 bases and J by 0 bases, with 12 bases between them. Germline lookup yields CDR1 SGHDT and CDR2 YYEEEE. CDR3 length equals 15 residues. DNA of the CDR3: TGTGCCAGCAGCTTATGGGCGACCAGCTCCTACGAGCAGTACTTC. Protein: CASSLWATSSYEQYF.

The V and J genes are TRBV5-5 and TRBJ1-5; D is uncertain. CDR1 is SGHKS and CDR2 is YYEKEE in the germline V gene (reference sequence). V was cut by 4 bases and J by 0 bases, with 14 bases left in between. The CDR3 covers 16 residues. CDR3: CASSREYSHSNQPQHF. The CDR3 nucleotides are TGTGCCAGCAGCCGGGAATACAGTCATAGCAATCAGCCCCAGCATTTT.

The chain uses TRBV4-3 and TRBJ1-3; D call uncertain. V lost 0 bases and J 0 bases, leaving 9 bases between the germline ends. In germline, CDR1 is LGHNA, CDR2 YSLEER. CDR3 length: 16 residues. This CDR3 reads CASSQDHTYSGNTIYF. DNA for the CDR3: TGCGCCAGCAGCCAAGATCATACCTACTCTGGAAACACCATATATTTT.

The V gene is TRBV5-5, the J gene TRBJ1-4; D remains unclear. Looked up from germline, CDR1 is SGHKS and CDR2 is YYEKEE (reference sequence). CDR3 length: 14 amino acids. V lost 1 base, J lost 5 bases, and 9 bases lay in between. The CDR3 region has the DNA TGTGCCAGCAGCTTGTTGAGTAAGAATGAAAAACTGTTTTTT. Translation gives CASSLLSKNEKLFF.

The rearrangement joins TRBV19 to TRBJ1-5; D might be TRBD1 (5 bases). With 1 base removed from V and 7 bases from J, the gap between germline ends came to 11 bases. Germline CDR1 LNHDA, CDR2 SQIVND (reference sequence). This CDR3 has 14 residues. As DNA, the CDR3 is TGTGCCAGTAGTATAGTGCAGGGTGGCCAGCCCCAGCATTTT. Translated, it gives CASSIVQGGQPQHF.

V is TRBV19 and J is TRBJ1-1; TRBD1 might be the D (5 bases). The CDR3 is 15 residues long. Trimming removed 7 bases from V and 4 bases from J, with 19 bases in between. The V gene's germline CDR1 is LNHDA and CDR2 SQIVND (reference sequence). The CDR3 sequence is CASIAVWVGGTEAFF. The CDR3 DNA reads as TGTGCCAGTATCGCGGTATGGGTGGGGGGCACTGAAGCTTTCTTT. Supplemented by reference TRBV19 and TRBJ1-1, the full variable domain reads DGGITQSPKYLFRKEGQNVTLSCEQNLNHDAMYWYRQDPGQGLRLIYYSQIVNDFQKGDIAEGYSVSREKKESFPLTVTSAQKNPTAFYLCASIAVWVGGTEAFFGQGTRLTVV.

There are a few counts of this clone. This sequence joins TRBV2 and TRBJ1-1; D is perhaps TRBD1 (6 bases). This CDR3 is 14 amino acids long. The germline V gene has CDR1 SNHLY and CDR2 FYNNEI. Trimming stripped 6 bases from V and 1 base from J, with 12 bases between. CDR3 nucleotides: TGTGCCAGCAGGCGACAGGTTCCGAACACTGAAGCTTTCTTT. This gives the protein CASRRQVPNTEAFF.

The chain is built from TRBV27 and TRBJ2-7, with TRBD1 matching 8 bases. CDR1 is MNHEY and CDR2 is SMNVEV in the germline V gene (reference sequence). J lost 6 bases, V lost 6 bases, and 16 bases had no gene match. The CDR3 loop spans 16 amino acids. CDR3 sequence (DNA): TGTGCCAGCAGCTCCCCCAGGGGGCAAGTGTCGGGCGAGCAGTACTTC. This gives the protein CASSSPRGQVSGEQYF.

The rearrangement uses TRBV14 and TRBJ2-5, with 9 bases that match TRBD1. The CDR3 totals 16 residues. Germline-derived CDR1 and CDR2 are SGHDN and FVKESK. J was trimmed by 4 bases and V by 1 base; bases with no gene match: 7. In nucleotides, the CDR3 is TGTGCCAGCAGCCAAGTGAGGACAGGGGTCGCAGAGACCCAGTACTTC. This translates into CASSQVRTGVAETQYF.

The CDR3 region is CASSEGGQGSYGYTF. DNA of the CDR3: TGTGCCAGCAGCGAGGGAGGACAGGGGTCATATGGCTACACCTTC. This rearrangement joins TRBV9 to TRBJ1-2; the match to TRBD1 covers 9 bases. J was trimmed by 5 bases and V by 3 bases; bases with no gene match: 8. From germline, CDR1 is SGDLS and CDR2 YYNGEE. The CDR3 is 15 residues long.

The rearrangement joins TRBV7-9 to TRBJ1-1; D not resolved. V was shortened by 5 bases and J by 5 bases, with 12 bases between the two germline ends. Germline V gene data show CDR1 as SEHNR and CDR2 as FQNEAQ (reference sequence). The CDR3 sequence is 13 residues long. CDR3 amino acids: CASSLRSETEAFF. The CDR3 coding sequence is TGTGCCAGCAGCCTAAGAAGCGAGACTGAAGCTTTCTTT.

This clone was observed once. The V call is TRBV9, the J call TRBJ2-1; a possible D gene is TRBD2 (5 bases). Looked up from germline, CDR1 is SGDLS and CDR2 is YYNGEE. There are 13 residues in the CDR3. Trimming took off 3 bases at V and 3 bases at J, with 7 bases between the two ends. The CDR3 spells CASSGGGYNEQFF. The CDR3 DNA reads as TGTGCCAGCAGCGGAGGAGGCTACAATGAGCAGTTCTTC.

This chain connects TRBV5-5 to TRBJ1-1; a possible D gene is TRBD1 (5 bases). In germline, CDR1 is SGHKS, CDR2 YYEKEE (reference sequence). The V gene lost 4 bases and the J gene lost 4 bases, with 14 bases spanning the gap. The CDR3 runs 14 residues. The DNA of the CDR3 is TGTGCCAGCAGCCCGGACATTATTCCCACTGAAGCTTTCTTT. Translated, it gives CASSPDIIPTEAFF.

This chain links TRBV19 with TRBJ2-6; TRBD1 aligns across 8 bases. Trimming took 0 bases from V and 0 from J; bases not matched to a gene: 7. This CDR3 has 19 residues. CDR1 LNHDA and CDR2 SQIVND come from the germline V gene (reference sequence). The CDR3 sequence is CASSIESVTGVSGANVLTF. In DNA, the CDR3 is TGTGCCAGTAGTATAGAGAGTGTGACAGGGGTCTCTGGGGCCAACGTCCTGACTTTC.

The chain uses TRBV28 and TRBJ1-1, with TRBD1 as a possible D gene (6 bases). CDR3 length equals 19 residues. The germline gives CDR1 MDHEN, CDR2 SYDVKM. The V end lost 2 bases, the J end lost 1 base, and 23 bases lay between the germline ends. In DNA, the CDR3 is TGTGCCAGCAGTTTACTCCTTACGGCTCTCCTGGGACAGAACACTGAAGCTTTCTTT. Its translation: CASSLLLTALLGQNTEAFF.

The gene calls are TRBV5-1 and TRBJ2-2, with unresolved D. CDR1 is SGHRS, CDR2 YFSETQ, per germline. This CDR3 comprises 15 residues. V was clipped by 0 bases and J by 1 base, with 7 bases between them. CDR3 loop: CASSLAGRNTGELFF. CDR3 in DNA: TGCGCCAGCAGCTTGGCCGGTAGGAACACCGGGGAGCTGTTTTTT. The variable domain in full, completed from reference TRBV5-1 and TRBJ2-2, reads KAGVTQTPRYLIKTRGQQVTLSCSPISGHRSVSWYQQTPGQGLQFLFEYFSETQRNKGNFPGRFSGRQFSNSRSEMNVSTLELGDSALYLCASSLAGRNTGELFFGEGSRLTVL.